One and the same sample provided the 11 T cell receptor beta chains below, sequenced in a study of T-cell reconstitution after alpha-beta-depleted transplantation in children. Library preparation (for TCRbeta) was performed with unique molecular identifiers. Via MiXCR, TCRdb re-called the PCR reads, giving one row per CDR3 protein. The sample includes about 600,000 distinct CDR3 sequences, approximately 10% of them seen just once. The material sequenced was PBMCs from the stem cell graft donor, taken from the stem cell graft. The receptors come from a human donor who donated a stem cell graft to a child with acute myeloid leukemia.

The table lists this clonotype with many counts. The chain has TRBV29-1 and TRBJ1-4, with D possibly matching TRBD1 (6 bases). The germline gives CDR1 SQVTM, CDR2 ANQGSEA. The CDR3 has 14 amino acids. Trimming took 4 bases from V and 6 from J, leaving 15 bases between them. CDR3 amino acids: CSVATGRVDEKLFF. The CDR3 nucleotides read TGCAGCGTTGCGACAGGAAGGGTGGATGAAAAACTGTTTTTT. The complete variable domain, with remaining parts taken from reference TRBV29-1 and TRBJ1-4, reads SAVISQKPSRDICQRGTSLTIQCQVDSQVTMMFWYRQQPGQSLTLIATANQGSEATYESGFVIDKFPISRPNLTFSTLTVSNMSPEDSSIYLCSVATGRVDEKLFFGSGTQLSVL.

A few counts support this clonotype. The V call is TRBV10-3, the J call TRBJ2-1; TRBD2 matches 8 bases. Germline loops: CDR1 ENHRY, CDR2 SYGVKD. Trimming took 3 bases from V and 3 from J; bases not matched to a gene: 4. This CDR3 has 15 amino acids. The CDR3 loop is CAISDSGKNYNEQFF. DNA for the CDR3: TGTGCCATCAGTGATAGCGGGAAAAACTACAATGAGCAGTTCTTC.

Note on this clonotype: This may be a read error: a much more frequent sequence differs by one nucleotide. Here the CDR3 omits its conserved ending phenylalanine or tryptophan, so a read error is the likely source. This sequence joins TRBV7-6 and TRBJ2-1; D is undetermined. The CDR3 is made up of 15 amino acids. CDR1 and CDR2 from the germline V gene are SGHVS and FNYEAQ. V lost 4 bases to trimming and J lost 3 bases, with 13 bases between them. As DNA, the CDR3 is TGTGCCAGCAGCTCTTGGGCAAACCGCTACAATGAGCAGTTCATC. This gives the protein CASSSWANRYNEQFI.

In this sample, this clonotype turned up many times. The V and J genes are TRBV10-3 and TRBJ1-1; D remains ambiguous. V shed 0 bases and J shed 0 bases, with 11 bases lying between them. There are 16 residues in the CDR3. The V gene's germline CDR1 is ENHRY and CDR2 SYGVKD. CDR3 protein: CAISESEQRLNTEAFF. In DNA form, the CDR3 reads TGTGCCATCAGTGAGTCGGAACAACGGTTGAACACTGAAGCTTTCTTT.

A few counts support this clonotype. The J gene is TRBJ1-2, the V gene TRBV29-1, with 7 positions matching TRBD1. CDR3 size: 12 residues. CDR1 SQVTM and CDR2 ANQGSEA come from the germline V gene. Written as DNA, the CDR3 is TGCAGTGAACGGGACAGCCCTCTCGGCTACACCTTC. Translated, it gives CSERDSPLGYTF.

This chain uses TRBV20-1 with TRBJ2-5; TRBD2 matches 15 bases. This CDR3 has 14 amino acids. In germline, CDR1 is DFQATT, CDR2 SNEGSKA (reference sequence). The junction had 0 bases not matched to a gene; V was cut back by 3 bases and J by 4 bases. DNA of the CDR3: TGCAGTGCTAGGGGACTAGCGGGAGGAGAGACCCAGTACTTC. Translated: CSARGLAGGETQYF.

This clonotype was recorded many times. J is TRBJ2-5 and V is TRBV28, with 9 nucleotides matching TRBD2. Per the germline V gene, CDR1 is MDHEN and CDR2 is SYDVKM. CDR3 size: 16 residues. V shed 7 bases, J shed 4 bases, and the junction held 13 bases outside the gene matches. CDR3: CASTWGSGSIGETQYF. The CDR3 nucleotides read TGTGCCAGCACCTGGGGTAGCGGGAGTATTGGAGAGACCCAGTACTTC.

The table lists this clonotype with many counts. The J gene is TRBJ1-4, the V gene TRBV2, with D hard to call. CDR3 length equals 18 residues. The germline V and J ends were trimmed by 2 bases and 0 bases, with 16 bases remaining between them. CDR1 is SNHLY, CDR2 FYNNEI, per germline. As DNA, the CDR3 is TGTGCCAGCAGTGAACGAGTTTCAGACTACTCAACTAATGAAAAACTGTTTTTT. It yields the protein CASSERVSDYSTNEKLFF.

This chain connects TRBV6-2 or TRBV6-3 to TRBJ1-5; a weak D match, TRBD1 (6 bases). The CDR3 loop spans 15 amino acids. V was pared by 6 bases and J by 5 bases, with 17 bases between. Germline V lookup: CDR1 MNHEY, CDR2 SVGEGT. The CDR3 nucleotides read TGTGCCAGCAGCGTTCCGGGGACACCCTATCAGCCCCAGCATTTT. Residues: CASSVPGTPYQPQHF.

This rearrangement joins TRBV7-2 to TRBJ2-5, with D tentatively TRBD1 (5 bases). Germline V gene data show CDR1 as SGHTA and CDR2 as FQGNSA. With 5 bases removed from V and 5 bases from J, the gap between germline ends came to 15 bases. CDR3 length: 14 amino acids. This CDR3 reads CASSGHTMAETQYF. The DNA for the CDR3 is TGTGCCAGCAGCGGACATACTATGGCGGAGACCCAGTACTTC.

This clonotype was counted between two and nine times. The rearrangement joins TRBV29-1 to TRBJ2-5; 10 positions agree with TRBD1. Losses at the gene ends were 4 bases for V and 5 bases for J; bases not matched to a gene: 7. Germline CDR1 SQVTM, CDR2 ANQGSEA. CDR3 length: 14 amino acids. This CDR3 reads CSVGGTGARETQYF. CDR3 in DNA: TGCAGCGTTGGCGGGACAGGGGCTAGGGAGACCCAGTACTTC.